This T cell receptor (beta chain) stems from a study of shared clonotypes between healthy human individuals. Study-wide findings and caveats: Large sequencing depth failed to make sorted-subset sequencing complete, rarefaction showed.

Using immunoSEQ multiplex PCR, the repertoire was profiled, and TCRdb retains in-frame clones only, with some absent. Of 500,000 to 550,000 clones in the sample, around 95% are singletons; the top ten hold about 0.059%. In regard to this clone: Antigen specificity is unknown.

The CDR3 sequence is 15 residues long. In germline, CDR1 is SGDLS, CDR2 YYNGEE. V dropped 0 bases and J dropped 1 base, with 11 bases sitting between them. This TCR derives from a woman aged 30 to 39 in good health. The specimen was naive CD4+ T cells sorted from blood. Subset described: CD45RA+ positively selected. This sequence joins TRBV9 and TRBJ2-7; D is undetermined. The CDR3 sequence: CASSVATDASYEQYF. The CDR3 DNA follows: TGTGCCAGCAGCGTAGCTACGGACGCATCCTACGAGCAGTACTTC.